Described below is a single T cell receptor (beta chain) sequence and its context. Patients of the Seattle cohort, enrolled during active infection, were followed longitudinally. This CDR3 is 11 amino acids long. V dropped 8 bases and J dropped 7 bases, with 12 bases sitting between them. Germline V gene lookup returns CDR1 DFQATT and CDR2 SNEGSKA (reference sequence). This entry is derived from a study of blood T cell repertoires in COVID-19. Study-wide background: T cells, B-cell-depleted T cells, or PBMCs provided the cDNA or gDNA that served as material.

In the authors' methods: From reference gene primer amplification, estimates of nucleated cell counts were derived. Assay used: immunoSEQ multiplex PCR; TCRdb lists only in-frame clones, some missing. The V and J calls and clone size were taken over from that table, and D and trimming were inferred from the DNA. The table lists approximately 200,000 clones, roughly three quarters of them singletons. The receptor was derived from a woman older than 75 with COVID-19, enrolled during active disease. This chain connects TRBV20-1 to TRBJ2-1, with TRBD1 as a possible D gene (5 bases). Sequencing input: peripheral blood. The CDR3 region is CSRWAGNEQFF. The CDR3 nucleotides read TGCAGTAGGTGGGCAGGGAATGAGCAGTTCTTC.